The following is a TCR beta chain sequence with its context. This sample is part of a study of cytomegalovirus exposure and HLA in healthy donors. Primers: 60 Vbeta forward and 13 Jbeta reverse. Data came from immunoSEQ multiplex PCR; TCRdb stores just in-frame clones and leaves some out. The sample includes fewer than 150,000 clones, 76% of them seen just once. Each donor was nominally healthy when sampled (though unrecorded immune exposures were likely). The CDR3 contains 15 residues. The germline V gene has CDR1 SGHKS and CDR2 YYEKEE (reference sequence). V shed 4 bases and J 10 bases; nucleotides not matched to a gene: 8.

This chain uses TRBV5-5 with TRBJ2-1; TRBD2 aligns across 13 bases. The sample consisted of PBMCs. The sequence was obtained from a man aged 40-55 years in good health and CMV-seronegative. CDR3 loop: CASSAPGLAGYEQFF. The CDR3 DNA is TGTGCCAGCAGCGCACCGGGACTAGCGGGATACGAGCAGTTCTTC.